Listed below are T cell receptor beta chains from one sample, sequenced in a study of blood T cell repertoires in COVID-19. Sequenced by immunoSEQ multiplex PCR; TCRdb stores in-frame clones only, minus some. The table includes under 250,000 clones, around nine tenths detected once. The sample taken for sequencing was peripheral blood. All receptors derive from a man in his 60s who had recovered from COVID-19. CDR3s leave out the opening cysteine and the closing phenylalanine or tryptophan.

CDR3aa | j_gene | v_gene
ASSTYGAGVISYNEQF | TRBJ2-1 | TRBV5-6
ASSFSAGGGEQY | TRBJ2-7 | TRBV11-1
AWNFGLAGGPDTQY | TRBJ2-3 | TRBV30
ASSRGSGRPTYEQY | TRBJ2-7 | TRBV4-3
ASSLAGLAGSRDTQY | TRBJ2-3 | TRBV7-2
ASSGALAGTYEQY | TRBJ2-7 | TRBV27
ASSVGASGTKRQY | TRBJ2-7 | TRBV7-3
ASSAGTGVEQY | TRBJ2-7 | TRBV7-3
ASSLVSSGPGELF | TRBJ2-2 | TRBV5-1
ASSLGTSGRFTDTQY | TRBJ2-3 | TRBV7-2
ASSQGAGEQY | TRBJ2-7 | TRBV18
ASSVTSGGAGDTQY | TRBJ2-3 | TRBV6-1
ASRQRGTYEQY | TRBJ2-7 | TRBV6-5
ASSHVGQGNSPLH | TRBJ1-6 | TRBV4-2
ASSPPTQLAKNIQY | TRBJ2-4 | TRBV18
ASIIEVNIEAF | TRBJ1-1 | TRBV2
ASSLGKQGMGT | TRBJ1-2 | TRBV7-9
ASSPLGGVGEQY | TRBJ2-7 | TRBV18
ASSEAGQAKQY | TRBJ2-7 | TRBV6-1
ASSSYRGDTQY | TRBJ2-3 | TRBV14
ASSYYRGPEYEQY | TRBJ2-7 | TRBV6-5
ASSLGGTGGQPQH | TRBJ1-5 | TRBV7-2
ASSPLGGYNSPLH | TRBJ1-6 | TRBV7-9
ASSLYRGSTNEKLF | TRBJ1-4 | TRBV11-1
ATSRDTGQHQETQY | TRBJ2-5 | TRBV15
ATKGHRGVNEKLF | TRBJ1-4 | TRBV27
ASSQELKRGTH | TRBJ2-3 | TRBV3-1/TRBV3-2
ASSEATQGYSPLH | TRBJ1-6 | TRBV6-1